One T cell receptor beta chain is described in this entry. The target antigen is unknown. TCRdb keeps only in-frame clones here, not all; method: immunoSEQ multiplex PCR. The sample lists 75,000 to 80,000 clones; more than 85% were seen once. The sample comes from a study of a mutant IDH1 vaccine in newly diagnosed glioma. Whole-study context: There were roughly 62% males and around 38% females among treated patients, whose mean age was 40.4 years. Those enrolled had earlier been treated with radiotherapy, temozolomide, or both, mostly both. Study-wide results and limits: Changes in the top peripheral T cell clonotypes seemingly had no bearing on pseudoprogression. Altogether, 80% to 95% of patients exhibited vaccine-induced immune responses.

Time point denoted: week 5, during vaccination. Every vaccine dose comprised 300 ug of mutant IDH1 20-mer peptide plus topical imiquimod. This CDR3 is 15 amino acids long. V was cut by 2 bases and J by 0 bases, with 11 bases left in between. Per the germline V gene, CDR1 is SNHLY and CDR2 is FYNNEI. This TCR derives from a woman in her forties or fifties with glioma. Sequenced here: PBMCs, sampled from a glioma patient whose treatment included an IDH1 peptide vaccine. The V gene is TRBV2, the J gene TRBJ2-7; D is possibly TRBD1 (6 bases). CDR3 region: CASSESQGSSYEQYF. The CDR3, as DNA: TGTGCCAGCAGTGAAAGTCAGGGGAGCTCCTACGAGCAGTACTTC.